Each of the 16 T cell receptor beta chains below was sequenced from the same sample in a study of shared clonotypes between healthy human individuals. Cells designated naive CD8 were CD45RO-negative and were positively selected for CCR7, with terminally differentiated effector memory CD45RA+ cells excluded. The assay was immunoSEQ multiplex PCR, and TCRdb's table has in-frame clones only and misses some. Here the sample spans roughly 650,000 clones, about 96% being singletons. The material sequenced was naive CD8+ T cells sorted from blood. These receptors were collected from a woman aged 30 to 39 in good health.

V and J are TRBV19 and TRBJ2-5, with D perhaps assigned TRBD1 or TRBD2 (7 bases each). V dropped 11 bases and J dropped 3 bases, with 34 bases sitting between them. Germline V gives CDR1 LNHDA, CDR2 SQIVND (reference sequence). The CDR3 is made up of 19 amino acids. This CDR3 is CACSGGGSTLELLKETQYF. CDR3 DNA sequence: TGTGCCTGCTCAGGGGGGGGCAGTACACTCGAGCTGCTGAAAGAGACCCAGTACTTC.

The chain uses TRBV27 and TRBJ2-1; TRBD2 is a possible D gene (6 bases). This CDR3 is built from 14 residues. Germline-derived CDR1 and CDR2 are MNHEY and SMNVEV (reference sequence). Trimming left V 9 bases short and J 4 bases short, with 16 bases between. The DNA for the CDR3 is TGTGCCAGTCGTAGCCTAGCGCTTTACAATGAGCAGTTCTTC. Its translation is CASRSLALYNEQFF.

J is TRBJ1-5 and V is TRBV4-1, with D hard to call. V lost 0 bases to trimming and J lost 6 bases, with 9 bases between them. The germline V gene encodes CDR1 MGHRA and CDR2 YSYEKL. This CDR3 is 14 amino acids long. The CDR3 sequence: CASSQDWSGQPQHF. CDR3 sequence (DNA): TGCGCCAGCAGCCAAGATTGGAGCGGTCAGCCCCAGCATTTT.

The chain joins TRBV10-3 to TRBJ2-3, with a weak D call TRBD2 (6 bases). CDR3 length: 15 amino acids. Trimming removed 6 bases from V and 5 bases from J, with 18 bases in between. Germline CDR1 reads ENHRY; CDR2 reads SYGVKD. DNA of the CDR3: TGTGCCATCAGGGACACCAGGGAGGAGAGAGATACGCAGTATTTT. Translation: CAIRDTREERDTQYF.

The genes are TRBV4-1 and TRBJ2-3; 14 bases are a match to TRBD2. V was pared by 5 bases and J by 2 bases, with 12 bases of the junction left unmatched. In germline, CDR1 is MGHRA, CDR2 YSYEKL. CDR3 length: 19 amino acids. The CDR3 is CASSIRPGLAGVNTDTQYF. The CDR3 nucleotides are TGCGCCAGCAGCATACGACCGGGACTAGCGGGAGTGAACACAGATACGCAGTATTTT.

The genes are TRBV28 and TRBJ2-1; 11 positions match TRBD2. The CDR3 sequence is 15 residues long. Germline V CDR1 and CDR2: MDHEN, SYDVKM. V lost 2 bases to trimming and J lost 6 bases; unmatched junction nucleotides: 3. The CDR3 nucleotides are TGTGCCAGCAGTTTAGGGACTAGCGGAGCCAATGAGCAGTTCTTC. It translates to CASSLGTSGANEQFF.

The rearrangement links TRBV7-8 to TRBJ2-1; D is possibly TRBD2 (6 bases). Germline V gene sequence: CDR1 SGHVS, CDR2 FQNEAQ. Trimming removed 1 base at V and 9 bases at J, with 19 bases between. The CDR3 has 16 amino acids. Here the CDR3 DNA reads TGTGCCAGCAGCTTAGTTCCGGGAGCCGATATTAGTGAGCAGTTCTTC. It yields the protein CASSLVPGADISEQFF.

This sequence joins TRBV7-9 and TRBJ2-1; D is perhaps TRBD1 or TRBD2 (5 bases each). CDR3 length equals 15 residues. The germline V and J ends were trimmed by 1 base and 5 bases, with 12 bases remaining between them. Germline values: CDR1 SEHNR, CDR2 FQNEAQ (reference sequence). CDR3 nucleotide sequence: TGTGCCAGCAGCTTAGACACCGGGACGAACAATGAGCAGTTCTTC. Amino acid sequence: CASSLDTGTNNEQFF.

The chain uses TRBV19 and TRBJ2-1; D not resolved. The CDR3 sequence is 14 residues long. The germline CDR1 and CDR2 sequences are LNHDA and SQIVND (reference sequence). V was pared by 3 bases and J by 0 bases, with 6 bases between. The CDR3 DNA follows: TGTGCCAGTAGTATTTATCCCTCCTACAATGAGCAGTTCTTC. Translating gives CASSIYPSYNEQFF.

V usage is TRBV5-8 and J usage is TRBJ1-1; D remains unclear. The CDR3 is 12 residues long. Germline CDR1 SGHTS, CDR2 YDEGEE. V lost 4 bases and J 7 bases, leaving 11 bases between the germline ends. Written as DNA, the CDR3 is TGTGCCAGCAGCCTATACACGGATGAAGCTTTCTTT. Protein: CASSLYTDEAFF.

The rearrangement links TRBV7-9 to TRBJ2-7; D is possibly TRBD1 (5 bases). Trimming pared 5 bases from V and 1 base from J, leaving 15 bases between. The CDR3 has 15 residues. Germline V gene lookup returns CDR1 SEHNR and CDR2 FQNEAQ (reference sequence). This chain's CDR3 is CASSAQGHRSYEQYF. In DNA, the CDR3 is TGTGCCAGCAGCGCCCAGGGCCACAGGTCCTACGAGCAGTACTTC.

The chain combines TRBV9 with TRBJ1-1; possible D gene TRBD1, 6 bases. The CDR3 consists of 15 residues. Trimming removed 3 bases at V and 5 bases at J, with 17 bases between. CDR1 is SGDLS and CDR2 is YYNGEE in the germline V gene. CDR3 residues: CASSASTGGETEAFF. The CDR3 DNA reads TGTGCCAGCAGCGCCTCGACAGGAGGTGAGACTGAAGCTTTCTTT. The full variable domain, in which reference TRBV9 and TRBJ1-1 provide the parts outside the CDR3, is DSGVTQTPKHLITATGQRVTLRCSPRSGDLSVYWYQQSLDQGLQFLIQYYNGEERAKGNILERFSAQQFPDLHSELNLSSLELGDSALYFCASSASTGGETEAFFGQGTRLTVV.

This chain joins TRBV6-1 and TRBJ1-5; D unclear. Germline assignment: CDR1 MNHNS and CDR2 SASEGT. Trimming shortened V by 4 bases and J by 0 bases, and 7 bases separated the two germline ends. CDR3 length: 14 residues. The CDR3: CASSAWDSNQPQHF. In nucleotides, the CDR3 is TGTGCCAGCAGTGCGTGGGATAGCAATCAGCCCCAGCATTTT.

This clone showed up just a few times. This sample also contains other DNA sequences that code for the same CDR3. The rearrangement links TRBV28 to TRBJ2-7; the match to TRBD2 covers 11 bases. The germline V gene has CDR1 MDHEN and CDR2 SYDVKM. The CDR3 is made up of 14 amino acids. With V trimmed by 5 bases and J by 6 bases, 6 bases remained unmatched. The CDR3 DNA sequence: TGTGCCAGCAGTGGAACCGGGACTAGCGGCGAGCAGTACTTC. Translation gives CASSGTGTSGEQYF.

This sequence joins TRBV29-1 and TRBJ2-3, with D tentatively TRBD2 (6 bases). The ends were cut back, 0 bases at V and 0 bases at J, with 13 bases in the middle. CDR3 length: 16 residues. The V gene's germline CDR1 is SQVTM and CDR2 ANQGSEA. The CDR3 reads CSVEDLLADSTDTQYF. DNA for the CDR3: TGCAGCGTTGAAGATCTACTAGCTGATAGCACAGATACGCAGTATTTT.

The chain couples TRBV6-5 to TRBJ2-1; 13 nucleotides line up with TRBD2. The CDR3 length is 13 residues. The trim removed 10 bases at V and 9 bases at J, leaving 6 bases unmatched. Germline values: CDR1 MNHEY, CDR2 SVGAGI. The CDR3 spells CATTSGRAGEQFF. CDR3 in DNA: TGTGCCACCACTAGCGGGAGGGCCGGTGAGCAGTTCTTC.